Listed here are 11 T cell receptor beta chains from one sample, sequenced in a study of early T cells in non-severe SARS-CoV-2 infection. TCRdb redid the calling of the 5' RACE reads with MiXCR, one entry per CDR3 protein. The table includes roughly 45,000 distinct CDR3 sequences, over 5% detected once. The sample here was whole blood, taken at baseline. The receptors shown here come from an adult who was a healthcare worker with PCR-confirmed SARS-CoV-2 infection or an uninfected control (not recorded which).

This clonotype was detected many times. The rearrangement joins TRBV20-1 to TRBJ2-7; D not resolved. From germline, CDR1 is DFQATT and CDR2 SNEGSKA (reference sequence). The CDR3 loop spans 13 amino acids. The V end lost 6 bases, the J end lost 0 bases, and 12 bases lay between the germline ends. The CDR3 nucleotides are TGCAGTGCCGATCTCTCTAGCTCCTACGAGCAGTACTTC. The encoded protein is CSADLSSSYEQYF.

The J gene is TRBJ2-3, the V gene TRBV5-1; 9 nucleotides align to TRBD1. CDR3 length: 14 amino acids. V lost 6 bases to trimming and J lost 1 base; unmatched junction nucleotides: 3. Germline V gene sequence: CDR1 SGHRS, CDR2 YFSETQ. The CDR3 reads CASTRDRGTDTQYF. The CDR3 DNA reads TGCGCCAGCACTAGGGACAGGGGCACAGATACGCAGTATTTT.

This chain connects TRBV6-5 to TRBJ2-7; 8 bases agree with TRBD1. The CDR3 runs to 13 residues. Germline CDR1 MNHEY, CDR2 SVGAGI. J gave up 6 bases and V 2 bases, and 3 bases lay outside the gene matches. The CDR3 bases are TGTGCCAGCAGTTACCCGGACAGGGTCGAGCAGTACTTC. Amino acids: CASSYPDRVEQYF.

In this sample, this clonotype turned up a few times. The chain employs TRBV20-1 and TRBJ2-2; 11 bases agree with TRBD2. Germline V CDR1 and CDR2: DFQATT, SNEGSKA (reference sequence). This CDR3 spans 15 amino acids. The trim removed 1 base at V and 4 bases at J, leaving 2 bases unmatched. CDR3 DNA sequence: TGCAGTGCTAGAGTTAGCGGGAGGGTCACCGGGGAGCTGTTTTTT. Protein sequence: CSARVSGRVTGELFF.

There are many counts of this clonotype. The chain uses TRBV6-6 and TRBJ2-1; D gene unclear. The germline V gene encodes CDR1 MNHNY and CDR2 SVGAGI (reference sequence). This CDR3 spans 14 amino acids. Trimming pared 4 bases from V and 6 bases from J, leaving 13 bases between. CDR3: CASSSTTASNEQFF. CDR3 DNA sequence: TGTGCCAGCAGTTCCACCACCGCTAGCAATGAGCAGTTCTTC.

The sample holds a few counts of this clonotype. The genes are TRBV7-2 and TRBJ2-1, with no clear D. V lost 1 base, J lost 2 bases, and 9 bases lay in between. The CDR3 spans 15 residues. In germline, CDR1 is SGHTA, CDR2 FQGNSA. The chain's CDR3 is CASSLGPGPYNEQFF. The CDR3, as DNA: TGTGCCAGCAGCTTAGGGCCAGGCCCCTACAATGAGCAGTTCTTC.

In its sample, this clonotype was seen many times. V usage is TRBV28 and J usage is TRBJ2-1; no firm D call. The germline V gene has CDR1 MDHEN and CDR2 SYDVKM. The CDR3 sequence is 14 residues long. The V end was cut by 3 bases, the J end by 0 bases, with 6 bases between. The CDR3 DNA reads as TGTGCCAGCAGTTTGGAGACCTCCTACAATGAGCAGTTCTTC. Its protein is CASSLETSYNEQFF.

Details on this clonotype: Mismatch with germline at one junction end may stem from a read error. The chain uses TRBV7-7 and TRBJ2-7; D is possibly TRBD1 (6 bases). The CDR3 length is 13 residues. The germline V gene encodes CDR1 SSHAT and CDR2 FNYEAQ (reference sequence). The CDR3 loop is CASSRTQGYEQYF. The CDR3 DNA is TGTGCTAGCAGCCGCACACAGGGTTACGAGCAGTACTTC.

This clonotype came up many times. The genes are TRBV18 and TRBJ1-1; the D gene is possibly TRBD1 (6 bases). V was cut by 3 bases and J by 11 bases, with 19 bases left in between. In germline, CDR1 is KGHSH, CDR2 LQKENI. CDR3 length: 14 amino acids. The CDR3 region has the DNA TGTGCCAGCTCACCCAGAGCAGAACAGGGAAGTGCTTTCTTT. As protein: CASSPRAEQGSAFF. Supplemented by reference TRBV18 and TRBJ1-1, the full variable domain reads NAGVMQNPRHLVRRRGQEARLRCSPMKGHSHVYWYRQLPEEGLKFMVYLQKENIIDESGMPKERFSAEFPKEGPSILRIQQVVRGDSAAYFCASSPRAEQGSAFFGQGTRLTVV.

This clonotype appeared many times. The V and J genes are TRBV9 and TRBJ2-1; 10 bases are a match to TRBD2. CDR3 length: 15 amino acids. Trimming cost V 7 bases and J 3 bases; bases outside gene matches: 7. Germline CDR1 SGDLS, CDR2 YYNGEE. The CDR3: CASGLAGGHYNEQFF. CDR3 sequence (DNA): TGTGCCAGCGGTTTAGCGGGAGGCCACTACAATGAGCAGTTCTTC.

This clonotype has a handful of counts. This sequence joins TRBV28 and TRBJ1-2, with 7 bases that match TRBD1. V shed 6 bases and J 3 bases; nucleotides not matched to a gene: 16. In germline, CDR1 is MDHEN, CDR2 SYDVKM. The CDR3 is 17 amino acids. The CDR3 DNA reads as TGTGCCAGCAGCTCCCCAGGGGGTTTGGTTCGTGACTATGGCTACACCTTC. It is translated as CASSSPGGLVRDYGYTF.